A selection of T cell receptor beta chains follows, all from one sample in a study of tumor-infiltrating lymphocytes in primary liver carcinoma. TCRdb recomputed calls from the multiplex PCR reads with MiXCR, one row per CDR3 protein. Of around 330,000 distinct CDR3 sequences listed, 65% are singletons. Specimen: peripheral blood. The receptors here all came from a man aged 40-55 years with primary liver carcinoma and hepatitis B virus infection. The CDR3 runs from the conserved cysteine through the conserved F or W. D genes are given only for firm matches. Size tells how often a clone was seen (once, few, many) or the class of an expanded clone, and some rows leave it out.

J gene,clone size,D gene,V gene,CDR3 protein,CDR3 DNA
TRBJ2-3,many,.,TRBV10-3,CAISYARADTQYF,TGTGCCATCAGTTACGCCCGGGCAGATACGCAGTATTTT
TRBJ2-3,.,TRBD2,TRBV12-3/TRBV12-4,CASSLGREDDTQYF,TGTGCCAGCAGTTTAGGTCGGGAGGATGATACGCAGTATTTT
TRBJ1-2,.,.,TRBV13,CASSLKGLEGYAF,TGCGCCAGCAGCTTAAAGGGCTTGGAAGGCTACGCCTTC
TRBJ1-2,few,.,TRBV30,CAWSATGVYGYTF,TGTGCCTGGAGTGCCACAGGCGTCTATGGCTACACCTTC
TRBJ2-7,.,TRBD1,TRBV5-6,CASSFVRDRGSREQYF,TGTGCCAGCAGCTTTGTTCGGGACAGGGGATCTCGCGAGCAGTACTTC
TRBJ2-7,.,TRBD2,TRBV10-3,CATTGSGSSYEQYF,TGTGCCACCACCGGGAGCGGGAGCTCCTACGAGCAGTACTTC
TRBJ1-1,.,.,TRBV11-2,CANSVQQNTEAFF,TGTGCCAATAGTGTCCAGCAGAACACTGAAGCTTTCTTT
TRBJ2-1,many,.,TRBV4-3,CASSQVSTVSYNEQFF,TGCGCCAGCAGCCAAGTCTCAACAGTATCATACAATGAGCAGTTCTTC
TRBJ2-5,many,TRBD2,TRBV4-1,CASSQDATSGQETQYF,TGCGCCAGCAGCCAGGATGCGACTAGCGGGCAAGAGACCCAGTACTTC
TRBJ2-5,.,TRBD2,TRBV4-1,CASNQRGRDQETQYF,TGCGCCAGCAACCAGCGGGGCCGGGACCAAGAGACTCAGTACTTC
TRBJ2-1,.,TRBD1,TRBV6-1,CASSGGPTGGEQFF,TGTGCCAGCAGTGGAGGACCCACAGGGGGTGAGCAGTTCTTC
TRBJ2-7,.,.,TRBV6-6,CVSSFDRPTPTYEQYF,TGTGTCAGCAGCTTCGACAGGCCCACCCCTACCTACGAGCAGTACTTC
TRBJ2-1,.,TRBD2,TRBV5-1,CASSLGTSGSRSEQFF,TGCGCCAGCAGCTTGGGGACTAGCGGGAGTAGGAGTGAGCAGTTCTTC
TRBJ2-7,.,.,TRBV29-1,CSVSVSKYEQYF,TGCAGCGTGTCCGTGTCTAAATACGAGCAGTACTTC
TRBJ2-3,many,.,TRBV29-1,CSVLSGTDTQYF,TGCAGCGTGTTGAGCGGAACAGATACGCAGTATTTT
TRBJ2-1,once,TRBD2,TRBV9,CASSSSGGRASEQFF,TGTGCCAGCAGCTCCTCTGGCGGGAGGGCCAGTGAGCAGTTCTTC
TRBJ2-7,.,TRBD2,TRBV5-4,CASSLVLAGGPYEQYF,TGTGCCAGCAGCTTGGTTCTAGCGGGAGGGCCCTACGAGCAGTACTTC
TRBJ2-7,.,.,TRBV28,CASSPSRLSTYEQYF,TGTGCCAGCAGCCCGTCCCGTTTATCGACCTACGAGCAGTACTTC
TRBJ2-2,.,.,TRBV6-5,CARSSSLTLSGELFF,TGTGCCAGGAGTTCGTCACTAACGCTCTCGGGGGAGCTGTTTTTT
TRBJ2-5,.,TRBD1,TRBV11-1,CAGSTGQGAGETQYF,TGTGCCGGCAGCACCGGACAGGGGGCGGGAGAGACCCAATACTTC
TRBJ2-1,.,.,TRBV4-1,CASSQAASAPPRPKNEQFF,TGCGCCAGCAGCCAAGCCGCTTCGGCCCCACCAAGACCGAAAAATGAGCAGTTCTTC
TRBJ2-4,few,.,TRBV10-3,CAISDPGNAKNIQYF,TGTGCCATCAGTGACCCAGGGAACGCCAAAAACATTCAGTACTTC
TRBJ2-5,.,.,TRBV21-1,CASSKEGSEAQYF,TGTGCCAGCAGCAAAGAGGGATCGGAGGCCCAGTACTTC
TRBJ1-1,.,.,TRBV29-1,CSVGPGRGMNTEAFF,TGCAGCGTCGGCCCAGGGCGGGGTATGAACACTGAAGCTTTCTTT
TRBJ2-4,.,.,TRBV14,CASSQGWGSKNIQYF,TGTGCCAGCAGCCAAGGGTGGGGATCCAAAAACATTCAGTACTTC
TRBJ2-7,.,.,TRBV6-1,CASSVAGSTYEQYF,TGTGCTAGCAGTGTCGCCGGATCCACCTACGAGCAGTACTTC
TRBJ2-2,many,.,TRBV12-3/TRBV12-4,CASSHRNTGELFF,TGTGCCAGCAGTCACAGGAACACCGGGGAGCTGTTTTTT
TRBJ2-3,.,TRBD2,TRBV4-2,CASSQGRAGDMQYF,TGTGCCAGCAGCCAAGGGCGAGCGGGGGATATGCAGTATTTT
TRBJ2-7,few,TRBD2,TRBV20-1,CSANPGLAGVEQYF,TGCAGTGCTAATCCCGGACTAGCGGGAGTTGAGCAGTACTTC
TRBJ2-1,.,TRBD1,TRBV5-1,CASRSTWTGINEQFF,TGCGCCAGCAGGTCTACCTGGACAGGGATCAATGAGCAGTTCTTC
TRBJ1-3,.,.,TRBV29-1,CSVWGHGNTIYF,TGCAGCGTTTGGGGGCATGGAAACACCATATATTTT
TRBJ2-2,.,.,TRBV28,CASSFAGQTVGELFF,TGTGCCAGCAGTTTCGCAGGGCAAACGGTCGGGGAGCTGTTTTTT
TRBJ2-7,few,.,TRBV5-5,CASSFIPQGRGEQYF,TGTGCCAGCAGCTTCATTCCACAGGGAAGAGGCGAGCAGTACTTC
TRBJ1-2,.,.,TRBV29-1,CSHENTGIGYTF,TGCAGCCACGAGAATACAGGGATCGGCTACACCTTC
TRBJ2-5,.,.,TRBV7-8,CASSLAAGIGLALQETQYF,TGTGCCAGCAGCTTAGCCGCGGGGATAGGGCTCGCCCTCCAAGAGACCCAGTACTTC
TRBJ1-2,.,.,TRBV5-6,CASSFQGARNYGCTF,TGTGCCAGCAGCTTTCAAGGGGCGCGAAACTATGGCTGCACCTTC
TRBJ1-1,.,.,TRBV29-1,CSVEEGWGMYTEAFF,TGCAGCGTCGAGGAGGGCTGGGGTATGTACACTGAAGCTTTCTTT
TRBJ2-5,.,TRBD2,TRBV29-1,CSVEGPGRLQDIQYF,TGCAGCGTTGAGGGACCCGGGAGGCTCCAAGATATCCAATACTTC
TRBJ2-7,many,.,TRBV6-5,CASSYRGVRSYEQYF,TGTGCCAGCAGTTACCGAGGGGTCCGCTCCTACGAGCAGTACTTC
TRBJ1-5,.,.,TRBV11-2,CASSLSDYQPHHF,TGTGCCAGCAGCTTAAGCGATTATCAACCCCACCATTTT
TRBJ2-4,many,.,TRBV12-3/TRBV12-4,CASTEGATRNIQYF,TGTGCCAGTACGGAGGGGGCAACCCGGAACATTCAGTACTTC
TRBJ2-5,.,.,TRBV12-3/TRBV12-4,CASSLIGRQEIQYF,TGTGCCAGCAGTTTAATCGGGCGTCAAGAGATCCAGTACTTC
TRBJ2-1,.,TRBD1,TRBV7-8,CASSFEGTGSNEQFF,TGTGCCAGCAGCTTCGAAGGGACAGGGAGCAATGAGCAGTTCTTC
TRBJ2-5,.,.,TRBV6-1,CASRCLFRETQYF,TGTGCCAGCCGTTGTCTATTCCGGGAGACCCAGTACTTC
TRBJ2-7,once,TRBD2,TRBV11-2,CASSSVPSGRASYEQYF,TGTGCCAGCAGCTCAGTCCCTAGCGGGAGGGCTTCCTACGAGCAATACTTC
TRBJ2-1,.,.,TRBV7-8,CASSLKQVVLYNEQFF,TGTGCCAGCAGCCTCAAGCAAGTTGTTCTCTACAATGAGCAGTTCTTC
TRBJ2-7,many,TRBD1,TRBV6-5,CASSFGQGRAYEQYF,TGTGCCAGCAGTTTTGGACAGGGAAGAGCCTACGAGCAGTACTTC
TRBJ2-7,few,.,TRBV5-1,CASSLRLDYEQYF,TGCGCCAGCAGCTTGAGGCTGGACTACGAGCAGTACTTC
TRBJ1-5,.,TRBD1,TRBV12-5,CASGLFPQGVRQPQHF,TGTGCTAGTGGTTTGTTCCCACAGGGGGTCAGGCAGCCCCAGCATTTT
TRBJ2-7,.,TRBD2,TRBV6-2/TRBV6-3,CASGYLTSGVSYEQYF,TGTGCCAGCGGTTACTTGACTAGCGGGGTCTCCTACGAGCAGTACTTC
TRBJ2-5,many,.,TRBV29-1,CSVARGETQYF,TGCAGCGTTGCCCGGGGAGAGACCCAGTACTTC
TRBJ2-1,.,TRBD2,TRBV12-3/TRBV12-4,CASSPTGLAGATYSEQFF,TGTGCCAGCAGTCCAACGGGACTAGCGGGGGCAACCTACAGTGAGCAGTTCTTC
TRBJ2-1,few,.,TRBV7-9,CASSPNGYSGNEQFF,TGTGCCAGCAGCCCAAACGGGTACAGCGGCAATGAGCAGTTCTTC
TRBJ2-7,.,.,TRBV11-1,CASIKQGCPYEQYF,TGTGCCAGCATCAAACAAGGGTGTCCCTACGAGCAGTACTTC
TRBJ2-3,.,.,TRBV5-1,CACSLILGTGAGYTQYF,TGCGCCTGCAGCTTGATCCTGGGGACGGGAGCTGGATATACGCAGTATTTT
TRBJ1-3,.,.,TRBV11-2,CASSLMVQGNSGNTIYF,TGTGCCAGCAGCTTAATGGTGCAGGGTAACTCTGGAAACACCATATATTTT
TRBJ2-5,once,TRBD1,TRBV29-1,CSVEADRRRVDTQYF,TGCAGTGTTGAAGCGGACAGGAGGCGAGTAGATACCCAGTACTTC
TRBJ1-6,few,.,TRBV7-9,CASSPTGDNSPLHF,TGTGCCAGCAGCCCAACAGGTGACAATTCACCCCTCCACTTT
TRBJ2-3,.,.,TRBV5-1,CARSPTRTDTQFF,TGCGCCAGAAGCCCGACGAGAACAGATACGCAGTTTTTT